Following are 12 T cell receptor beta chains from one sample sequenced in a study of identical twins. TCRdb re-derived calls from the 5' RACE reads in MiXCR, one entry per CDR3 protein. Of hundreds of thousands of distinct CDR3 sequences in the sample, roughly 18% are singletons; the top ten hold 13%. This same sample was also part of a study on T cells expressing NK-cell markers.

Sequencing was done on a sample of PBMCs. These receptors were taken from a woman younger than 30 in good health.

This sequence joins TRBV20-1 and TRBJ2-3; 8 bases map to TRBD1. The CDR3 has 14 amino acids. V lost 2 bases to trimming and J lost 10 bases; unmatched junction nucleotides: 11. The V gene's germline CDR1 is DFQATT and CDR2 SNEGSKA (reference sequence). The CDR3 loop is CSARMFGWTGPQYF. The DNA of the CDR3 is TGCAGTGCTAGAATGTTTGGTTGGACAGGGCCGCAGTATTTT.

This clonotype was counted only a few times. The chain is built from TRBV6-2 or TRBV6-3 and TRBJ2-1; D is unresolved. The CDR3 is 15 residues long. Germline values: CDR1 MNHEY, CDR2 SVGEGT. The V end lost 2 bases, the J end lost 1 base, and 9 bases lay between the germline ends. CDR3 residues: CASSYAETSYNEQFF. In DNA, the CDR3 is TGTGCCAGCAGTTACGCTGAAACTTCCTACAATGAGCAGTTCTTC.

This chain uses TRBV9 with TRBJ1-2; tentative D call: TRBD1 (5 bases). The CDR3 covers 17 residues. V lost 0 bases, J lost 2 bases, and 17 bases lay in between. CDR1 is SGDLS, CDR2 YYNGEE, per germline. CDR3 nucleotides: TGTGCCAGCAGCGTAGCTGGGGCGGGGAGGCACAACTATGGCTACACCTTC. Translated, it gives CASSVAGAGRHNYGYTF.

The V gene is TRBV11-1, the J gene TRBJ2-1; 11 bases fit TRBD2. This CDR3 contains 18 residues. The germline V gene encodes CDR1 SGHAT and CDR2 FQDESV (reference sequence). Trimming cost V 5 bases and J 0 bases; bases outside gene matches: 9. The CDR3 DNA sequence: TGTGCCAGCAGCCCGGGACTAGCGGATAAAAGCTCCTACAATGAGCAGTTCTTC. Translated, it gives CASSPGLADKSSYNEQFF.

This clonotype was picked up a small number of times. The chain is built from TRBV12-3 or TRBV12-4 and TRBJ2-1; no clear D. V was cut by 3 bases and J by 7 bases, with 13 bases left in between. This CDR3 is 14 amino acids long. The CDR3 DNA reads TGTGCCAGCAGTTTTCTAGTGAGTGGTAATGAGCAGTTCTTC. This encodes CASSFLVSGNEQFF.

The CDR3 is CASSRNGGHEQYF. As DNA, the CDR3 is TGTGCCAGCAGCCGGAACGGCGGACACGAGCAGTACTTC. The V and J genes are TRBV3-1 and TRBJ2-7; D remains unclear. CDR1 and CDR2 (germline): LGHDT, YNNKEL (reference sequence). V was cut by 4 bases and J by 5 bases, with 12 bases left in between. The CDR3 extends over 13 amino acids.

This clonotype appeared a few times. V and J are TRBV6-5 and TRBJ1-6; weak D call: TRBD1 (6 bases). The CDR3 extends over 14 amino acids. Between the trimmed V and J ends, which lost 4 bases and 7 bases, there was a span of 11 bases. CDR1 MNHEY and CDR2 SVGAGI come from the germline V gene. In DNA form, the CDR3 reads TGTGCCAGCAGTTCTGGGGGGCTCAATTCACCCCTCCACTTT. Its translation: CASSSGGLNSPLHF.

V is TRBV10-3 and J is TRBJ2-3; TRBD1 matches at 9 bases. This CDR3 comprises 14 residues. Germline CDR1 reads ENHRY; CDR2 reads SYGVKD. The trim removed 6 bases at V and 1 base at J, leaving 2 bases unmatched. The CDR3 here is CAIRTGGGTDTQYF. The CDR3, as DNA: TGTGCCATCAGAACAGGGGGCGGCACAGATACGCAGTATTTT.

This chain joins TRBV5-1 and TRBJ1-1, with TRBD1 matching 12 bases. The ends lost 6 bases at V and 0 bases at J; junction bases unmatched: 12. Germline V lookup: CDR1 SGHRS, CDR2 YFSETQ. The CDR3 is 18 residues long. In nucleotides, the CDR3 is TGCGCCAGCATGTCCGGGACAGGGGGCCTAGCCATGAACACTGAAGCTTTCTTT. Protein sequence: CASMSGTGGLAMNTEAFF.

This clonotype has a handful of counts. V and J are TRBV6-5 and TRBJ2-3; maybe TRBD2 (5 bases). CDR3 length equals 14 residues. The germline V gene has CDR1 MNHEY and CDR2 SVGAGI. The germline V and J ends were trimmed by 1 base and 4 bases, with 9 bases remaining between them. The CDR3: CASSYWAGSDTQYF. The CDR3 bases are TGTGCCAGCAGTTACTGGGCGGGCTCAGATACGCAGTATTTT.

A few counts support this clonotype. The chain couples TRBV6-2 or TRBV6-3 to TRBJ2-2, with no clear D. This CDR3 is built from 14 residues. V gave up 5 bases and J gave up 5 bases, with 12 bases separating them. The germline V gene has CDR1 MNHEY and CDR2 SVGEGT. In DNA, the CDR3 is TGTGCCAGCAGTGGTACTCTAGTAACCGGGGAGCTGTTTTTT. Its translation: CASSGTLVTGELFF.

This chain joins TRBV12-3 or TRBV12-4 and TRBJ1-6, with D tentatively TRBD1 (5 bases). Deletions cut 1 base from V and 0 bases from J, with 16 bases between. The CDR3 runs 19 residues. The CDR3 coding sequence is TGTGCCAGCAGTTTAGACCGCGACGGGGGGTCCTCCTATAATTCACCCCTCCACTTT. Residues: CASSLDRDGGSSYNSPLHF.